This T cell receptor (beta chain) emerged from a study of memory CD4+ T cells and cytomegalovirus serostatus. Background on the study: This sample comes from healthy Belgian adults, several CMV seropositive, about 23 seronegative. Study-level points and caveats: Repertoires predicted CMV serostatus with median bootstrapped AUC of roughly 0.95.

CDR1 is SGHTA, CDR2 FQGNSA, per germline. The CDR3 runs to 14 residues. With respect to this clone: What it binds is not known. Germline is not matched at one junction end, which may reflect a read error.

Single viable CD3+CD4+CD8-CD45RO+ cells were sorted as the memory CD4+ T cells. TCRdb's table, derived via immunoSEQ multiplex PCR, lists solely in-frame clones and lacks some. The data hold about 96,000 clones, with 75% to 85% observed a single time. The specimen sequenced was memory CD4+ T cells from blood. The sequence derives from an adult in good health and CMV-seropositive. V is TRBV7-2 and J is TRBJ2-5; 7 bases agree with TRBD2. CDR3 sequence reads: CASSLAVFQETQYF. The CDR3 DNA sequence: TGTGCCAGCAGCCTAGCGGTATTCCAAGAGACCCAGTACTTC.